A single sample is the source of the 18 T cell receptor beta chains below, sequenced in a study of monozygotic twins with inflammatory bowel disease. TCRdb re-called the 5' RACE reads; every CDR3 protein appears as one record, without DNA. The sample includes about 300,000 distinct CDR3 sequences. The sequenced material came from blood. The receptors here all came from a human donor with ulcerative colitis or Crohn's disease, or a healthy co-twin of an affected twin (not recorded which).

V usage is TRBV2 and J usage is TRBJ1-5; TCRdb gives TRBD1 as the D gene, but with no DNA this cannot be confirmed. CDR1 and CDR2 (germline): SNHLY, FYNNEI. CDR3 length: 14 amino acids. CDR3 loop: CASSRQGANQPQHF.

CDR3 sequence: CASSLQEDRGGYGYTF. The chain links TRBV4-3 to TRBJ1-2; there is no DNA to check the TCRdb D call of TRBD1. The germline V gene encodes CDR1 LGHNA and CDR2 YSLEER. CDR3 length: 16 amino acids.

The chain carries TRBV5-1 and TRBJ1-4; the D gene TCRdb calls, TRBD1, cannot be checked with no DNA. Germline CDR1 and CDR2: SGHRS and YFSETQ. The CDR3 runs 15 residues. This CDR3 reads CASSLRASRDEKLFF.

This chain uses TRBV19 with TRBJ1-5; with no DNA, the TCRdb D assignment of TRBD1 cannot be verified. The germline V gene has CDR1 LNHDA and CDR2 SQIVND (reference sequence). The CDR3 extends over 13 amino acids. The CDR3 loop is CASSAGGGQPQHF. Full variable domain (rest looked up from reference TRBV19 and TRBJ1-5): DGGITQSPKYLFRKEGQNVTLSCEQNLNHDAMYWYRQDPGQGLRLIYYSQIVNDFQKGDIAEGYSVSREKKESFPLTVTSAQKNPTAFYLCASSAGGGQPQHFGDGTRLSIL.

The chain combines TRBV24-1 with TRBJ2-5; the D call from TCRdb, TRBD1, cannot be confirmed without DNA. From germline, CDR1 is KGHDR and CDR2 SFDVKD. The CDR3 is 16 residues long. CDR3 sequence: CATSDFGTVGAETQYF.

The chain couples TRBV5-1 to TRBJ2-5. This CDR3 comprises 13 residues. Germline CDR1 SGHRS, CDR2 YFSETQ. This CDR3 is CASSLANGETQYF. Full variable domain (remainder filled in from reference TRBV5-1 and TRBJ2-5): KAGVTQTPRYLIKTRGQQVTLSCSPISGHRSVSWYQQTPGQGLQFLFEYFSETQRNKGNFPGRFSGRQFSNSRSEMNVSTLELGDSALYLCASSLANGETQYFGPGTRLLVL.

The gene calls are TRBV12-3 or TRBV12-4 and TRBJ1-4; TCRdb names TRBD1, which stays unverified in the absence of DNA. This CDR3 comprises 16 residues. Here the CDR3 reads CASSPTPGVRVEKLFF.

The V and J genes are TRBV15 and TRBJ2-7. From germline, CDR1 is LNHNV and CDR2 YYDKDF (reference sequence). The CDR3 extends over 16 amino acids. CDR3 amino acids: CATSRGPLGYSYEQYF.

The genes are TRBV7-2 and TRBJ1-2; TCRdb's D call of TRBD1 is untestable without DNA. Germline V gene lookup returns CDR1 SGHTA and CDR2 FQGNSA. This CDR3 is built from 17 residues. This CDR3 is CASSLGTGQASNYGYTF.

This chain joins TRBV12-3 or TRBV12-4 and TRBJ1-1; TCRdb designates TRBD1, a call that cannot be tested without DNA. This CDR3 has 14 residues. CDR3 residues: CASSVGTANTEAFF.

The chain carries TRBV3-1 and TRBJ2-7; checking the TCRdb D call of TRBD1 is not possible without DNA. CDR1 LGHDT and CDR2 YNNKEL come from the germline V gene (reference sequence). The length of the CDR3 is 11 residues. This CDR3 is CASSVQGEQYF.

The rearrangement uses TRBV28 and TRBJ2-7. CDR1 is MDHEN, CDR2 SYDVKM, per germline. The CDR3 totals 13 residues. The CDR3 region is CASRPVGTYEQYF.

The chain has TRBV12-3 or TRBV12-4 and TRBJ2-4. The CDR3 sequence is 14 residues long. This CDR3 is CASSHPITKNIQYF.

The CDR3 is CASSDLAAHEQFF. The J gene is TRBJ2-1, the V gene TRBV6-5; with no DNA, the TCRdb D assignment of TRBD2 cannot be verified. CDR3 length: 13 residues. Germline V gene data show CDR1 as MNHEY and CDR2 as SVGAGI.

The J gene is TRBJ1-1, the V gene TRBV12-3 or TRBV12-4; there is no DNA to check the TCRdb D call of TRBD1. This CDR3 comprises 12 residues. The CDR3: CASTRLNTEAFF.

The rearrangement links TRBV5-1 to TRBJ2-5. Germline V gives CDR1 SGHRS, CDR2 YFSETQ. This CDR3 comprises 14 residues. CDR3 in amino acids: CASSRLASQETQYF.

The rearrangement joins TRBV7-2 to TRBJ1-2; TCRdb lists TRBD1, though no DNA is available to test this call. Germline V gives CDR1 SGHTA, CDR2 FQGNSA. The CDR3 totals 17 residues. The CDR3 sequence is CASSSYMLQGGDYGYTF. The variable domain in full, with the rest retrieved from reference TRBV7-2 and TRBJ1-2, is GAGVSQSPSNKVTEKGKDVELRCDPISGHTALYWYRQSLGQGLEFLIYFQGNSAPDKSGLPSDRFSAERTGGSVSTLTIQRTQQEDSAVYLCASSSYMLQGGDYGYTFGSGTRLTVV.

The chain uses TRBV5-1 and TRBJ2-3; TCRdb's D gene call, TRBD2, goes unchecked for lack of DNA. CDR1 and CDR2 (germline): SGHRS, YFSETQ. The CDR3 is made up of 17 amino acids. The CDR3 sequence: CASSWGTSGRSTDTQYF.